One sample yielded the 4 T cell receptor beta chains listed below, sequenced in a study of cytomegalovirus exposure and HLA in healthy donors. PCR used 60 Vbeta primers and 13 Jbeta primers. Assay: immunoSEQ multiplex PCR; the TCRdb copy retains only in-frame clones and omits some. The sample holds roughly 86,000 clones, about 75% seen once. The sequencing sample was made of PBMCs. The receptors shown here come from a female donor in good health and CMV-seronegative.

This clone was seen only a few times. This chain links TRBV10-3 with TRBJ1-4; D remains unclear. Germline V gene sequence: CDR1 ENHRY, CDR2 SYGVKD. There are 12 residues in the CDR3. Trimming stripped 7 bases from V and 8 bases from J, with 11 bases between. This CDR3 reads CAIKGEEEKLFF. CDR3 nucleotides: TGTGCCATCAAGGGAGAAGAGGAAAAACTGTTTTTT.

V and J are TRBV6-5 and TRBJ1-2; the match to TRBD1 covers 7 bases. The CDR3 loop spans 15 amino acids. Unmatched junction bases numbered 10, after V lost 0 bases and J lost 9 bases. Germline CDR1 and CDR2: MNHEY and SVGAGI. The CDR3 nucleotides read TGTGCCAGCAGTTACTCGGGGGGCCAGGGGGATAGCTACACCTTC. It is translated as CASSYSGGQGDSYTF.

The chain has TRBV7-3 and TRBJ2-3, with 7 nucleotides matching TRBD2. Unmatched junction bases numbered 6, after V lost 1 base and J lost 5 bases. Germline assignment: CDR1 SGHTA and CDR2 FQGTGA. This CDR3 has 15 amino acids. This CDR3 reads CASSLNRGEGDTQYF. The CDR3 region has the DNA TGTGCCAGCAGCTTAAATCGGGGGGAGGGAGATACGCAGTATTTT.

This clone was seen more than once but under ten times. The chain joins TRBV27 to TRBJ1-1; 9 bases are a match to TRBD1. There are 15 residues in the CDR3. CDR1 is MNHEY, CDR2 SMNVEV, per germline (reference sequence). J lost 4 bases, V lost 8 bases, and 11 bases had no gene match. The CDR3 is CASVQGAQLGTEAFF. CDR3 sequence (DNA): TGTGCCAGCGTACAGGGGGCACAACTTGGCACTGAAGCTTTCTTT.